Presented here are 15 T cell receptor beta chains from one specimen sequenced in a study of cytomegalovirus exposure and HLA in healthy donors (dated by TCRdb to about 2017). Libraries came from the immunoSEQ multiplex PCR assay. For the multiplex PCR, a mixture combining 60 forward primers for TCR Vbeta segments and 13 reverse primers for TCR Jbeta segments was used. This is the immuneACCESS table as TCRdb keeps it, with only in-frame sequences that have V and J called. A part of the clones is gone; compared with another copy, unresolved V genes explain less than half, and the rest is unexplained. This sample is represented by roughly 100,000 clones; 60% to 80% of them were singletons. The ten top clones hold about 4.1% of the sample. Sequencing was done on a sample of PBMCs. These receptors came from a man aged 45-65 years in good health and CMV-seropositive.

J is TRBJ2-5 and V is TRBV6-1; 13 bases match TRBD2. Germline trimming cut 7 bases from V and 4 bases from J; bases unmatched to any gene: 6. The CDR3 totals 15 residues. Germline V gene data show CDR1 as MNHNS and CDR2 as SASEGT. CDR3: CASTSGLAGVETQYF. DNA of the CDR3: TGTGCCAGCACCTCAGGACTAGCGGGAGTAGAGACCCAGTACTTC.

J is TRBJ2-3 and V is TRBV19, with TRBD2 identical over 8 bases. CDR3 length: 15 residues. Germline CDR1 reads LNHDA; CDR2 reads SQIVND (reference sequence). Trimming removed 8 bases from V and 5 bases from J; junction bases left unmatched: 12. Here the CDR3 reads CASGTPGLGRDTQYF. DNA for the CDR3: TGTGCCAGTGGAACCCCGGGACTAGGGAGAGATACGCAGTATTTT.

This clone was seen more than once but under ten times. In nucleotides, the CDR3 is TGTGCCTGGAGACTCGCCTACGAGCAGTACTTC. This encodes CAWRLAYEQYF. The chain has TRBV30 and TRBJ2-7, with D unclear. Germline CDR1 is GTSNPN and CDR2 is SVGIG (reference sequence). The V and J ends lost 3 bases and 2 bases respectively, with 5 bases between them. The length of the CDR3 is 11 residues.

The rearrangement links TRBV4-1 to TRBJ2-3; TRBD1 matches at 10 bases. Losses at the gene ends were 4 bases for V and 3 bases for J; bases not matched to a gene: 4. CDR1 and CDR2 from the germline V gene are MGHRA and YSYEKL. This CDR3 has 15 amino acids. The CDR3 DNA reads TGCGCCAGCAGCCTGGGACAGGGGTTAACAGATACGCAGTATTTT. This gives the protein CASSLGQGLTDTQYF.

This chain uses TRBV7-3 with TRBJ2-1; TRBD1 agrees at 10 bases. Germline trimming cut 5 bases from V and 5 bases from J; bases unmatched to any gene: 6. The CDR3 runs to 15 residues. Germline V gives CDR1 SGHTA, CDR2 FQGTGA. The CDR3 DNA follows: TGTGCCAGCAGCAAAGGACAGGGGGGCCACAATGAGCAGTTCTTC. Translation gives CASSKGQGGHNEQFF.

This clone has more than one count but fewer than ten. Here the CDR3 DNA reads TGCGCCAGCAGCTTGACAGGGAGGGCCGGGGAGCTGTTTTTT. Translated: CASSLTGRAGELFF. This chain joins TRBV5-1 and TRBJ2-2, with D maybe TRBD2 (7 bases). Trimming left V 1 base short and J 6 bases short, with 10 bases between. Germline V gives CDR1 SGHRS, CDR2 YFSETQ. The CDR3 loop spans 14 amino acids.

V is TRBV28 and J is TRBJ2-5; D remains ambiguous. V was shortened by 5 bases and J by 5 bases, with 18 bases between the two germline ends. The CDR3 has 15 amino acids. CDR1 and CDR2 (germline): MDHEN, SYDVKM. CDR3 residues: CASSPVRAPLETQYF. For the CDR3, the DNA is TGTGCCAGCAGTCCCGTCCGCGCGCCGTTGGAGACCCAGTACTTC.

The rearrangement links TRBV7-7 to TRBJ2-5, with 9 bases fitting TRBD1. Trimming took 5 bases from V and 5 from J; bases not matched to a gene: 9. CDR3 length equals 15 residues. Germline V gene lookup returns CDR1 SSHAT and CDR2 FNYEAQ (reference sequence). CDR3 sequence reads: CASSNRGQGFETQYF. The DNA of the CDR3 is TGTGCCAGCAGCAATAGGGGACAGGGATTTGAGACCCAGTACTTC.

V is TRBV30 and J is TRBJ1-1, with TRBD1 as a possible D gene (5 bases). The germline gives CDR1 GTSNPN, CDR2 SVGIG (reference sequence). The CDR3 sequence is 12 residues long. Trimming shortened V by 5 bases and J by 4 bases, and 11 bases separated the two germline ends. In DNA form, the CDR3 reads TGTGCCTGGGCCGGGGGGGGCACTGAAGCTTTCTTT. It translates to CAWAGGGTEAFF.

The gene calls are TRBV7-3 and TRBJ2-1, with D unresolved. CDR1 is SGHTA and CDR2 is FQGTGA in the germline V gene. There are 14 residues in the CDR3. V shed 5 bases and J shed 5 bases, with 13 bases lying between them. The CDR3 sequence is CASSAPNSDNEQFF. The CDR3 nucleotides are TGTGCCAGCAGCGCTCCTAATTCTGACAATGAGCAGTTCTTC.

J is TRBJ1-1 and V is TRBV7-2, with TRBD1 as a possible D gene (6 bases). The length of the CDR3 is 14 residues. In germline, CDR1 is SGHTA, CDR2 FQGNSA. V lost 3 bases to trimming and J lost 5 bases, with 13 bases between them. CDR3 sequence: CASSFGRGGTEAFF. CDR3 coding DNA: TGTGCCAGCAGCTTTGGCAGGGGAGGGACTGAAGCTTTCTTT. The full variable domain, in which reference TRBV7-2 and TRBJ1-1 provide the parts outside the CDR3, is GAGVSQSPSNKVTEKGKDVELRCDPISGHTALYWYRQSLGQGLEFLIYFQGNSAPDKSGLPSDRFSAERTGGSVSTLTIQRTQQEDSAVYLCASSFGRGGTEAFFGQGTRLTVV.

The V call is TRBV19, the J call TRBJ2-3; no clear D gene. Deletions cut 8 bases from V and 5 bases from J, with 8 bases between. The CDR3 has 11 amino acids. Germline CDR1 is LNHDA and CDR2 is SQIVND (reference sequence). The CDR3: CASGPQDTQYF. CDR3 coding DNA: TGTGCCAGTGGGCCACAAGATACGCAGTATTTT.

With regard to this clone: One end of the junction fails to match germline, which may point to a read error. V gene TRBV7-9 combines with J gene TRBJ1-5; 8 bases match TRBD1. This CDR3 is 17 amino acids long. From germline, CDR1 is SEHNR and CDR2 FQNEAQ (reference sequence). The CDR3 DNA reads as TGTTCCAGCAGCTTTTACGCTGGACAGGGAGCTAGTCAGCCCCAGCATTTT. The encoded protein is CSSSFYAGQGASQPQHF.

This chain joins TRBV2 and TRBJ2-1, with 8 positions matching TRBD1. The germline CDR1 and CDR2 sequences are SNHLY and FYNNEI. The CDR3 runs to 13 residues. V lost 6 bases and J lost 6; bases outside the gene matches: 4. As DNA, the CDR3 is TGTGCCAGCAGGGAGGACAGGGTCAATGAGCAGTTCTTC. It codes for CASREDRVNEQFF.

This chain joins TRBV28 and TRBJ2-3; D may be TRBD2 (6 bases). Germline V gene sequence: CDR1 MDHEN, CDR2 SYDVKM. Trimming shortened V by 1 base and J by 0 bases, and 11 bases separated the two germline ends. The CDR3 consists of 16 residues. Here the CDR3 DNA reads TGTGCCAGCAGTTTATTTGGGGGGATCAGCACAGATACGCAGTATTTT. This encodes CASSLFGGISTDTQYF.